Presented here are 28 T cell receptor beta chains from one specimen sequenced in a study of CXCR3-negative and CXCR3-positive naive CD8 T cells. Overall study findings and caveats: Against CXCR3-negative naive cells, CXCR3-positive naive cells showed more hydrophobic TRB CDR3s.

Libraries were UMI-labeled 5' RACE TRB cDNA. Reprocessing the 5' RACE reads, TCRdb reports a single entry for every CDR3 protein and omits DNA. This table holds some 140,000 distinct CDR3 sequences. No cognate antigen is known for these TCRs. Sample: naive CXCR3+ CD8+ T cells from blood. Described subset: CD45RO-CCR7+CD27+CD95- naive CD8+ T cells expressing CXCR3 (TNR3+). The receptors here all came from a human donor in good health. Some clones in this sample may be carry-over from other donors' samples.

The chain couples TRBV11-2 to TRBJ1-5. CDR1 and CDR2 from the germline V gene are SGHAT and FQNNGV. The CDR3 has 16 residues. CDR3 protein: CASSLDVGATNQPQHF.

This sequence joins TRBV7-9 and TRBJ1-2. Germline lookup yields CDR1 SEHNR and CDR2 FQNEAQ (reference sequence). The CDR3 loop spans 13 amino acids. This CDR3 reads CASSLRGVDGYTF. Full variable domain (outside the CDR3, taken from reference TRBV7-9 and TRBJ1-2): DTGVSQNPRHKITKRGQNVTFRCDPISEHNRLYWYRQTLGQGPEFLTYFQNEAQLEKSRLLSDRFSAERPKGSFSTLEIQRTEQGDSAMYLCASSLRGVDGYTFGSGTRLTVV.

V and J are TRBV29-1 and TRBJ2-1; there is no DNA to check the TCRdb D call of TRBD1. The CDR3 has 11 residues. The V gene's germline CDR1 is SQVTM and CDR2 ANQGSEA. The CDR3: CSVRQYNEQFF.

The V call is TRBV5-1, the J call TRBJ1-1; TCRdb returns TRBD1, unconfirmable since there is no DNA. There are 17 residues in the CDR3. Germline lookup yields CDR1 SGHRS and CDR2 YFSETQ. The CDR3 region is CASSPPLSGLVDTEAFF. The whole variable domain, filled in from reference TRBV5-1 and TRBJ1-1, reads KAGVTQTPRYLIKTRGQQVTLSCSPISGHRSVSWYQQTPGQGLQFLFEYFSETQRNKGNFPGRFSGRQFSNSRSEMNVSTLELGDSALYLCASSPPLSGLVDTEAFFGQGTRLTVV.

The genes are TRBV5-1 and TRBJ2-1; TCRdb returns TRBD1, unconfirmable since there is no DNA. The germline CDR1 and CDR2 sequences are SGHRS and YFSETQ. The CDR3 consists of 16 residues. The CDR3: CARARHKSPPYNEQFF. The whole variable domain, filled in from reference TRBV5-1 and TRBJ2-1, reads KAGVTQTPRYLIKTRGQQVTLSCSPISGHRSVSWYQQTPGQGLQFLFEYFSETQRNKGNFPGRFSGRQFSNSRSEMNVSTLELGDSALYLCARARHKSPPYNEQFFGPGTRLTVL.

V and J are TRBV6-6 and TRBJ2-3; checking the TCRdb D call of TRBD2 is not possible without DNA. The V gene's germline CDR1 is MNHNY and CDR2 SVGAGI (reference sequence). This CDR3 has 20 amino acids. CDR3 amino acids: CASSYRGASGGARSTDTQYF.

J is TRBJ1-1 and V is TRBV7-9; the D call of TRBD1 rests on TCRdb alone, since no DNA is present to check it. The germline gives CDR1 SEHNR, CDR2 FQNEAQ (reference sequence). The CDR3 has 14 amino acids. CDR3 sequence reads: CANSQAPGSTEAFF.

This chain joins TRBV27 and TRBJ2-7; TCRdb reports TRBD2, a call that lacks DNA to check it against. The length of the CDR3 is 13 residues. Germline loops: CDR1 MNHEY, CDR2 SMNVEV (reference sequence). The CDR3 is CASRFTSGSEQYF.

V is TRBV20-1 and J is TRBJ2-3; TCRdb indicates TRBD2, and absent DNA this call remains unverified. Germline loops: CDR1 DFQATT, CDR2 SNEGSKA (reference sequence). This CDR3 is built from 17 residues. CDR3 region: CSARVPPSGGVADTQYF.

The gene calls are TRBV15 and TRBJ2-6. Germline CDR1 reads LNHNV; CDR2 reads YYDKDF (reference sequence). CDR3 length equals 14 residues. The CDR3 here is CATSGIPGANVLTF.

The genes are TRBV4-3 and TRBJ2-7; absent DNA, TCRdb's TRBD1 call cannot be checked. The CDR3 loop spans 15 amino acids. CDR1 is LGHNA, CDR2 YSLEER, per germline. CDR3 sequence: CASSLDNGAEYEQYF.

The chain has TRBV19 and TRBJ2-7; absent DNA, TCRdb's TRBD2 call cannot be checked. Germline CDR1 reads LNHDA; CDR2 reads SQIVND (reference sequence). The CDR3 is made up of 13 amino acids. This CDR3 reads CASSIAGTYEQYF. The full variable domain, its missing parts supplied by reference TRBV19 and TRBJ2-7, is DGGITQSPKYLFRKEGQNVTLSCEQNLNHDAMYWYRQDPGQGLRLIYYSQIVNDFQKGDIAEGYSVSREKKESFPLTVTSAQKNPTAFYLCASSIAGTYEQYFGPGTRLTVT.

V gene TRBV6-5 combines with J gene TRBJ2-5; TCRdb selects TRBD1, and the lack of DNA leaves this call unchecked. There are 13 residues in the CDR3. Germline V lookup: CDR1 MNHEY, CDR2 SVGAGI. CDR3 loop: CASSYEGGETQYF.

This chain connects TRBV29-1 to TRBJ1-1; TCRdb designates TRBD1, a call that cannot be tested without DNA. Germline CDR1 reads SQVTM; CDR2 reads ANQGSEA. CDR3 length: 11 residues. CDR3 in amino acids: CSVTGPTEAFF.

The rearrangement links TRBV5-1 to TRBJ2-1; with no DNA, the TCRdb D assignment of TRBD1 cannot be verified. This CDR3 comprises 12 residues. The germline V gene has CDR1 SGHRS and CDR2 YFSETQ. Here the CDR3 reads CASSSDRNEQFF.

This sequence joins TRBV5-6 and TRBJ1-6. This CDR3 is built from 14 residues. The germline gives CDR1 SGHDT, CDR2 YYEEEE. The CDR3 spells CASSLGSYNSPLHF.

The chain combines TRBV3-1 with TRBJ2-1; without DNA, the TCRdb call of TRBD2 cannot be checked. The CDR3 has 13 residues. Germline V gives CDR1 LGHDT, CDR2 YNNKEL (reference sequence). CDR3 sequence: CASSQAGLDEQFF.

This chain connects TRBV11-2 to TRBJ2-4; the TCRdb D gene call, TRBD1, has no DNA to confirm it. Germline CDR1 and CDR2: SGHAT and FQNNGV. The CDR3 loop spans 14 amino acids. This CDR3 reads CASSYLQGANIQYF.

The chain links TRBV18 to TRBJ2-7; the D call of TRBD2 rests on TCRdb alone, since no DNA is present to check it. The CDR3 consists of 16 residues. Looked up from germline, CDR1 is KGHSH and CDR2 is LQKENI. The CDR3 sequence: CASSPSLGRASYEQYF. Together with reference TRBV18 and TRBJ2-7, the CDR3 gives the full variable domain: NAGVMQNPRHLVRRRGQEARLRCSPMKGHSHVYWYRQLPEEGLKFMVYLQKENIIDESGMPKERFSAEFPKEGPSILRIQQVVRGDSAAYFCASSPSLGRASYEQYFGPGTRLTVT.

This chain connects TRBV28 to TRBJ2-7; there is no DNA to check the TCRdb D call of TRBD2. Germline-derived CDR1 and CDR2 are MDHEN and SYDVKM. The CDR3 runs 13 residues. This CDR3 is CASGLSAAYEQYF.

The V gene is TRBV12-3 or TRBV12-4, the J gene TRBJ2-7; TCRdb reports TRBD2, a call that lacks DNA to check it against. This CDR3 is built from 13 residues. The CDR3 is CASSRRALDEQYF.

The chain joins TRBV28 to TRBJ2-7; TCRdb indicates TRBD1, and absent DNA this call remains unverified. Germline V CDR1 and CDR2: MDHEN, SYDVKM. The CDR3 runs to 14 residues. The CDR3 loop reads CASSQDGHLYEQYF.

The rearrangement links TRBV11-3 to TRBJ2-2. The CDR3 runs to 14 residues. From germline, CDR1 is SGHNT and CDR2 YENEEA. This CDR3 reads CASSLDPAAGELFF.

The chain joins TRBV14 to TRBJ1-1; as DNA is missing, the TRBD1 call by TCRdb cannot be tested. This CDR3 has 15 amino acids. Looked up from germline, CDR1 is SGHDN and CDR2 is FVKESK. The CDR3 loop reads CASSQSVRGTAEAFF. Together with reference TRBV14 and TRBJ1-1, the CDR3 gives the full variable domain: EAGVTQFPSHSVIEKGQTVTLRCDPISGHDNLYWYRRVMGKEIKFLLHFVKESKQDESGMPNNRFLAERTGGTYSTLKVQPAELEDSGVYFCASSQSVRGTAEAFFGQGTRLTVV.

V and J are TRBV2 and TRBJ2-3; TCRdb's D call, TRBD2, is unchecked because there is no DNA. The germline V gene has CDR1 SNHLY and CDR2 FYNNEI. CDR3 length equals 16 residues. The CDR3 loop is CASSPVVAGGADTQYF.

The rearrangement links TRBV29-1 to TRBJ2-2; TCRdb selects TRBD2, and the lack of DNA leaves this call unchecked. Per germline, CDR1 SQVTM and CDR2 ANQGSEA. There are 19 residues in the CDR3. CDR3: CSVDGPEVAGGPNTGELFF.

The chain has TRBV29-1 and TRBJ2-2; TCRdb's D call of TRBD2 is untestable without DNA. Germline loops: CDR1 SQVTM, CDR2 ANQGSEA. The CDR3 sequence is 13 residues long. The chain's CDR3 is CSVEAGGTGELFF.

The genes are TRBV28 and TRBJ1-2. The germline V gene has CDR1 MDHEN and CDR2 SYDVKM. CDR3 length: 14 amino acids. The CDR3 spells CASSLTGRASGYTF.